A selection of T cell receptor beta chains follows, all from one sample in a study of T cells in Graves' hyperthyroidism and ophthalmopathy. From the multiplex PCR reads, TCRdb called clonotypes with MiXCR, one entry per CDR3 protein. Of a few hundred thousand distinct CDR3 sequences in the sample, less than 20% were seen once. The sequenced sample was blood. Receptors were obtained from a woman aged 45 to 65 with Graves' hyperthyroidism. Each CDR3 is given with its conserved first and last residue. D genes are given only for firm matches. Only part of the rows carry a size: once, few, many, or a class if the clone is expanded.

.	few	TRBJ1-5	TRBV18	TGTGCCAGCTCCCCCGGCCGGGACAAATTCAATCAGCCCCAGCATTTT	CASSPGRDKFNQPQHF
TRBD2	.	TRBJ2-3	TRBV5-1	TGCGCCAGCACGATAGGACTAGCGGGCACAGATACGCAGTATTTT	CASTIGLAGTDTQYF
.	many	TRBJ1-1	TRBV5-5	TGTGCCAGCAGCTTGCGTGCAGCCATGAACACTGAAGCTTTCTTT	CASSLRAAMNTEAFF
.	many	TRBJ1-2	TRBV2	TGTGCCAGCAGTGACCAAGGTTCCTATGGCTACACCTTC	CASSDQGSYGYTF
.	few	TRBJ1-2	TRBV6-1	TGTGCCAGCAGTGAAGCGCTGACATCGATTGGCTACACCTTC	CASSEALTSIGYTF
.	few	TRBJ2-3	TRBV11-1	TGTGCCAGCAGCCCAGGCGGTCGCTTCAGCACAGATACGCAGTATTTT	CASSPGGRFSTDTQYF
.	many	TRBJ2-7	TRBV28	TGTGCCAGCAGTGTGGGGGGGGGCCGAGTCTACGAGCAGTACTTC	CASSVGGGRVYEQYF
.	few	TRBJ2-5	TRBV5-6	TGTGCCAGCAGCTTGGAGGCAGCTTTGAGCCAGTACTTC	CASSLEAALSQYF
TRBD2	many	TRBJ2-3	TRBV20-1	TGCAGTGCTAGACGTCTGGCGGGAGGAAACACAGATACGCAGTATTTT	CSARRLAGGNTDTQYF
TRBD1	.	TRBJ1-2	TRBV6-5	TGTGCCAGCAGTTACTCGGAGGACAGGGCGGTTTCTGGCTACACCTTC	CASSYSEDRAVSGYTF
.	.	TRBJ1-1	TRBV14	TGTGCCAGCAGCCGGGCTAGGAAAGCTTTCTTT	CASSRARKAFF
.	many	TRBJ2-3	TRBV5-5	TGTGCCAGCAGCGGACTACTATCTAGCACAGATACGCAGTATTTT	CASSGLLSSTDTQYF
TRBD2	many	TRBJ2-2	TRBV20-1	TGCAGTGCAGGGGGGATATTAGCGGGAATCGGGGAGCTGTTTTTT	CSAGGILAGIGELFF
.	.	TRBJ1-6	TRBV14	TGTGCCAGCAGCCAAGAGGCCGTAGGATCACCCCTCCACTTT	CASSQEAVGSPLHF
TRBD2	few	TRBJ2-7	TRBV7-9	TGTGCCAGCAGCTTAGCTAGCGGGACCTACGAGCAGTACTTC	CASSLASGTYEQYF
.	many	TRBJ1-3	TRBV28	TGTGCCAGCAGATTTGCGGACGCGAGCTCTGGAAACACCATATATTTT	CASRFADASSGNTIYF
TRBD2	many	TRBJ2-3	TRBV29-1	TGCAGCGTCCGGACTAGCGGCAATGTAGATACGCAGTATTTT	CSVRTSGNVDTQYF
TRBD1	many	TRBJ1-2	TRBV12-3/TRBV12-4	TGTGCCAGCAGTCCGGGACAGGGGACCGGCTACACCTTC	CASSPGQGTGYTF
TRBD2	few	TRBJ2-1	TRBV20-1	TGCAGTGCTGAACTAGCGGGAATTTTCAATGAGCAGTTCTTC	CSAELAGIFNEQFF
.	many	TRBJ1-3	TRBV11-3	TGTGCCAGCAGCTTAGTAAGGGGTTCCGGAAACACCATATATTTT	CASSLVRGSGNTIYF
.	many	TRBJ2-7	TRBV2	TGTGCCAGCAGTCAACAGGCGACCTACGAGCAGTACTTC	CASSQQATYEQYF
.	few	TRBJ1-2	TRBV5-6	TGTGCCAGCAGCTTGGAAGGGGCAGCCTATGGCTACACCTTC	CASSLEGAAYGYTF
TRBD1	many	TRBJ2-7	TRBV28	TGTGCCAGCACCAGACCCGGGACAGGGTTTTACGAGCAGTACTTC	CASTRPGTGFYEQYF
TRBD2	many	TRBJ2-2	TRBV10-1	TGCGCCAGCAGTGGGGGACTAGGGAACACCGGGGAGCTGTTTTTT	CASSGGLGNTGELFF
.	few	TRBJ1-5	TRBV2	TGTGCCAGCAGTGACGGGTATGGGCCCCAGCATTTT	CASSDGYGPQHF
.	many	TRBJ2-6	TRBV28	TGTGCCAGCAGGCTACTAGGTTCTGGGGCCAACGTCCTGACTTTC	CASRLLGSGANVLTF
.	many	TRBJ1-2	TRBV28	TGTGCCAGCAGTTTACTGGCCGGCCTCTATGGCTACACCTTC	CASSLLAGLYGYTF
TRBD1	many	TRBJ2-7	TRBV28	TGTGCCAGCGGGACAGAGTCCTACGAGCAGTACTTC	CASGTESYEQYF
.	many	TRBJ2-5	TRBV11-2	TGTGCCAGCAGCTTAGGCCCCGGGCTGGGGTCCATTCAAGAGACCCAGTACTTC	CASSLGPGLGSIQETQYF
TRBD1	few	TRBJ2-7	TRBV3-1	TGTGCCAGCAGCCGAACAGGACAGGGGGCGAGGATTTACGAGCAGTACTTC	CASSRTGQGARIYEQYF
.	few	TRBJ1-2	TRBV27	TGTGCCAGCAGAACCACGACAGGTGCCTATGGCTACACCTTC	CASRTTTGAYGYTF
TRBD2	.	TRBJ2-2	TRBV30	TGTGCCTGGAGTGTACGAGCGGGAGGACCCGGGGAGCTGTTTTTT	CAWSVRAGGPGELFF
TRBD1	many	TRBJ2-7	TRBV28	TGTGCCAGCAGTCAGACAGGGCCGGGAATCGAGCAGTACTTC	CASSQTGPGIEQYF
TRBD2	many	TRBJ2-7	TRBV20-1	TGCAGTGCTAGGACTAGCGGGAGGGCCTACGAGCAGTACTTC	CSARTSGRAYEQYF
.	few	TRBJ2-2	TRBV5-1	TGCGCCAGCAGCTTGGTTCAGACCACCGGGGAGCTGTTTTTT	CASSLVQTTGELFF
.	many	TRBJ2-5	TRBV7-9	TGTGCCAGCAGCCCCGGGACACCCCATTCAGAGACCCAGTACTTC	CASSPGTPHSETQYF
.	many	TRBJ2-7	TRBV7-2	TGTGCCAGCAGCGCAAGGACCAGCGGCCCCTACGAGCAGTACTTC	CASSARTSGPYEQYF
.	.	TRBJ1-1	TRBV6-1	TGTGCCGGCAGTCCGGCCTGGACAGAAGCTTTCTTT	CAGSPAWTEAFF
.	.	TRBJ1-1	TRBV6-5	TGTGCCAGCAGTTACTCGACGGCGGACACTGAAGCTCTCTTT	CASSYSTADTEALF
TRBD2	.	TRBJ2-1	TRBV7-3	TGTGCCAGCAGCTTTAGCCGCGGGAGCGGCTACAATGAGCAGTTCTTC	CASSFSRGSGYNEQFF
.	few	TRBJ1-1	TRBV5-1	TGCGCCAGCAGCCCCGTTCGAGGGGCCACTGAAGCTTTCTTT	CASSPVRGATEAFF
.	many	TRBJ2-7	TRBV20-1	TGCAGTGCTAGTTTCCCGGGAGCAAGAGGCGAGCAGTACTTC	CSASFPGARGEQYF
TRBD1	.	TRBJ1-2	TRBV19	TGTGCCATTGCGACAGGGAACTATGGCTACACCTTC	CAIATGNYGYTF
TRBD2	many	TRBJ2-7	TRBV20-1	TGCAGTGCTAGAGGCGCGGGGGGCTTGGATAAGCAGTACTTC	CSARGAGGLDKQYF
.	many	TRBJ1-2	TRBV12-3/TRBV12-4	TGTGCCAGCAGCCTATACGATGGCTACACCTTC	CASSLYDGYTF
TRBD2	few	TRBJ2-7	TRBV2	TGTGCCAGCAGTGGCGGGACTAGCGTCCACGAGCAGTACTTC	CASSGGTSVHEQYF
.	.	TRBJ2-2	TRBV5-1	TGCGCCAGCAGCTTTTCGTCTTCGAACACCGGGGAGCTGTTTTTT	CASSFSSSNTGELFF
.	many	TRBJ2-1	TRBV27	TGTGCCAGCAGTTTCCAAGGGGAAGGAGAGCAGTTCTTC	CASSFQGEGEQFF
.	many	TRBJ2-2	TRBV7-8	TGTGCCAGCAGCCCCCTTCTAGCGCGACTCGGGTCCGGGGAGCTGTTTTTT	CASSPLLARLGSGELFF
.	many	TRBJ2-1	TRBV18	TGTGCCAGCTCACCACCGACTAGTTTTGGCCCCTACAATGAGCAGTTCTTC	CASSPPTSFGPYNEQFF
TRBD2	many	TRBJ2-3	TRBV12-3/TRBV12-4	TGTGCCAGCAGTGACCAGCTAGCGGGAAGCGCAGATACGCAGTATTTT	CASSDQLAGSADTQYF
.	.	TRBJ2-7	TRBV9	TGTGCCAGCAGCGTAGGGGCAGGAGCCTACGAGCAGTACTTC	CASSVGAGAYEQYF